This T cell receptor (beta chain) was sequenced in a study of blood T cell repertoires in COVID-19. The overall study: Acute and convalescent COVID-19 specimens originated in the United States, Italy and Spain. PBMCs, B-cell-depleted T cells, or T cells were the source of the cDNA or gDNA that made up the material.

Germline lookup yields CDR1 DFQATT and CDR2 SNEGSKA (reference sequence). Trimming cost V 6 bases and J 8 bases, with 13 bases left between them. The CDR3 spans 11 residues. As processed by the authors: How many nucleated cells were present was estimated from reference gene primer amplification. Produced via immunoSEQ multiplex PCR; TCRdb's table is partial and in-frame only. The V and J calls and clone size come from that table; D and trimming were worked out from the DNA. The data show about 200,000 clones, approximately 84% seen once. The chain employs TRBV20-1 and TRBJ1-2, with TRBD1 as a possible D gene (6 bases). Sequencing used peripheral blood. This sequence originates from a human donor with acute or convalescent COVID-19. The donor label of this sample is uncertain. The CDR3 here is CSAAGTRGYTF. CDR3 nucleotides: TGCAGTGCCGCCGGGACACGCGGCTACACCTTC.